This T cell receptor beta chain is drawn from a study of beta chain features in type 1 diabetes. Study information: In age, gender and cell yields, patients were similar to healthy donors.

In the case of this clone: Antigen specificity is unknown.

What was sequenced were expressed TCRB transcripts, since all of the isolated RNA had been reverse transcribed. Clones were sequenced by immunoSEQ multiplex PCR, and TCRdb holds only the in-frame ones, with some missing. This table has 620,000 or so clones, roughly a sixth appearing once. There was one heparinised blood draw per donor, averaging approximately 120 mL. Broader study findings: When VDJ junctions were examined, type 1 diabetes patients showed fewer insertions and more deletions.

The CDR3 is made up of 15 amino acids. The V gene's germline CDR1 is MNHEY and CDR2 SMNVEV (reference sequence). V shed 2 bases and J shed 0 bases, with 8 bases lying between them. The rearrangement links TRBV27 to TRBJ2-4; no firm D call. Specimen: naive CD4+ T cells from blood. This receptor was taken from a man aged 18 to 29 in good health. The CDR3 here is CASSLRSLAKNIQYF. The CDR3 DNA reads TGTGCCAGCAGTTTAAGGAGTCTAGCCAAAAACATTCAGTACTTC.